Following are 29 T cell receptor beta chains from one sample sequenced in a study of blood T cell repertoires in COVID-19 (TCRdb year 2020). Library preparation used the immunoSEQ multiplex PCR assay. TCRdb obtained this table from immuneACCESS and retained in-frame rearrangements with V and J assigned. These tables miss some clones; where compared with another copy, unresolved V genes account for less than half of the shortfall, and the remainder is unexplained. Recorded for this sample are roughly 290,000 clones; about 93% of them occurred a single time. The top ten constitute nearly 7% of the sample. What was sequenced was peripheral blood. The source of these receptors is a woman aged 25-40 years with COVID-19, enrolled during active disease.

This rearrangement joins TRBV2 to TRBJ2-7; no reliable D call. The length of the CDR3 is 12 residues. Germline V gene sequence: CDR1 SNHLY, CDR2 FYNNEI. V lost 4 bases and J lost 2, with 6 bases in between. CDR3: CASSAGAYEQYF. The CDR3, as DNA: TGTGCCAGCAGTGCCGGAGCCTACGAGCAGTACTTC.

CDR3 amino acids: CASRTAATTSGVYQETQYF. CDR3 bases: TGTGCCAGCAGAACGGCGGCTACTACTAGCGGGGTCTACCAAGAGACCCAGTACTTC. This chain joins TRBV7-9 and TRBJ2-5; TRBD2 agrees at 10 bases. The CDR3 loop spans 19 amino acids. Germline loops: CDR1 SEHNR, CDR2 FQNEAQ (reference sequence). The V gene end was trimmed by 6 bases and the J gene end by 0 bases; junction bases not matched to a gene: 16.

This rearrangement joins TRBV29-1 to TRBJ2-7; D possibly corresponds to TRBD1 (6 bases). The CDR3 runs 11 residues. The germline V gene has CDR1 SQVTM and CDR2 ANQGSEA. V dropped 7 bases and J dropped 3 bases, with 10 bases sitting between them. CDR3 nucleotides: TGCAGCGCCAGGGGTGGCTACGAGCAGTACTTC. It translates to CSARGGYEQYF.

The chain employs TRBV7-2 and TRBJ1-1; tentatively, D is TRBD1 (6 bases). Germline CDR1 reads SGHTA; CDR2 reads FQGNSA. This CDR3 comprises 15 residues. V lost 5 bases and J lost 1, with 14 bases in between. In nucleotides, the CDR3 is TGTGCCAGCAGCCCCGGACAGCCGGAGAACACTGAAGCTTTCTTT. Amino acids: CASSPGQPENTEAFF.

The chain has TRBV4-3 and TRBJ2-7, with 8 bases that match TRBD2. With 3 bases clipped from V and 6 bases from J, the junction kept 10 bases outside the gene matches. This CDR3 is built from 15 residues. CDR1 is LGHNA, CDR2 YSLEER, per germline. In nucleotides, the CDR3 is TGCGCCAGCAGCCAGACTCCGGGACTAGTCGGCGAGCAGTACTTC. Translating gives CASSQTPGLVGEQYF.

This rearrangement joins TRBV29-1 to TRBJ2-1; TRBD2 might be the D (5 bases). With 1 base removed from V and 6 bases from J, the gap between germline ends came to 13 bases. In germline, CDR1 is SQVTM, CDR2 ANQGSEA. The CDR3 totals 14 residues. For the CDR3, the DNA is TGCAGCGTTGAAGTGGACCCGAGGGCCAATGAGCAGTTCTTC. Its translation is CSVEVDPRANEQFF.

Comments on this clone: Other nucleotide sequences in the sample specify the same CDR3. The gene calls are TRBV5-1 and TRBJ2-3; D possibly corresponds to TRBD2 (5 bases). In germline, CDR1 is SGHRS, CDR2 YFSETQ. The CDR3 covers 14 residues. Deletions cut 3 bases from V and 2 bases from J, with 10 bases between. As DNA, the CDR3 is TGCGCCAGCAGCTCCGGACTTAACACAGATACGCAGTATTTT. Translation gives CASSSGLNTDTQYF.

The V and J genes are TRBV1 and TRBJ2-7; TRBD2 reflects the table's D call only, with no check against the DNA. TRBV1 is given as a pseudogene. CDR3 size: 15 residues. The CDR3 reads CTSSQQKAGSYEQYF. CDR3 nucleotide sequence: TGCACCAGCAGCCAACAGAAAGCGGGCTCCTACGAGCAGTACTTC.

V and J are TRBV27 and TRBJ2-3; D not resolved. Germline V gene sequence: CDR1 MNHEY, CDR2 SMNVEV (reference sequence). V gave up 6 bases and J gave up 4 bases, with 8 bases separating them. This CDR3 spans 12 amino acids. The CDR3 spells CASRLTADTQYF. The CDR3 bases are TGTGCCAGCAGACTTACCGCAGATACGCAGTATTTT.

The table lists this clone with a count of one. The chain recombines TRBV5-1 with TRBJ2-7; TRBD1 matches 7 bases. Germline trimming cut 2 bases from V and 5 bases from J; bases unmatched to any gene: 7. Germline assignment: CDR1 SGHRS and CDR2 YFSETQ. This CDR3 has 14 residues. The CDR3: CASSLRDSIDEQYF. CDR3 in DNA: TGCGCCAGCAGCTTAAGGGACAGTATCGACGAGCAGTACTTC. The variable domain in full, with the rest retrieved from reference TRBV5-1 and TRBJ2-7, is KAGVTQTPRYLIKTRGQQVTLSCSPISGHRSVSWYQQTPGQGLQFLFEYFSETQRNKGNFPGRFSGRQFSNSRSEMNVSTLELGDSALYLCASSLRDSIDEQYFGPGTRLTVT.

The CDR3 DNA sequence: TGCGCCAGCAGCTTAACGACTAGGTCCGGGGAGCTGTTTTTT. Amino acid sequence: CASSLTTRSGELFF. The rearrangement joins TRBV5-1 to TRBJ2-2; tentatively, D is TRBD2 (6 bases). Between the trimmed V and J ends, which lost 2 bases and 6 bases, there was a span of 11 bases. The CDR3 consists of 14 residues. Germline assignment: CDR1 SGHRS and CDR2 YFSETQ.

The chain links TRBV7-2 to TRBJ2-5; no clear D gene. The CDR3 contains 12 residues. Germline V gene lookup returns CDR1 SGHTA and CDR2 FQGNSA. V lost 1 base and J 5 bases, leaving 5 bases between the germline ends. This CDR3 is CASSLDIETQYF. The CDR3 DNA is TGTGCCAGCAGCTTAGATATCGAGACCCAGTACTTC.

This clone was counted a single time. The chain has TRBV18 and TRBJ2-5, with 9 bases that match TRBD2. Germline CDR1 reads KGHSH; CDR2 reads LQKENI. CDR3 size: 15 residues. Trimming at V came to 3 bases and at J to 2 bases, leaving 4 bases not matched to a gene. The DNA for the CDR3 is TGTGCCAGCTCACCCATAGCGGGAGAGCAAGAGACCCAGTACTTC. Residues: CASSPIAGEQETQYF.

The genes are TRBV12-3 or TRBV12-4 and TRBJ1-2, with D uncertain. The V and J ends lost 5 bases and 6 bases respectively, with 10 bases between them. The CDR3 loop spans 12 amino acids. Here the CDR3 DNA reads TGTGCCAGCAGTGGAGGGAGAAATGGCTACACCTTC. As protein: CASSGGRNGYTF.

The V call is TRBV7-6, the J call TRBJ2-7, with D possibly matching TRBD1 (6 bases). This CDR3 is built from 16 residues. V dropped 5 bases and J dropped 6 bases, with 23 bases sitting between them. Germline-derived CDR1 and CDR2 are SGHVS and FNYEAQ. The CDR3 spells CASSTEQGLPMGEQYF. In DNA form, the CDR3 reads TGTGCCAGCAGCACAGAACAGGGATTGCCAATGGGCGAGCAGTACTTC.

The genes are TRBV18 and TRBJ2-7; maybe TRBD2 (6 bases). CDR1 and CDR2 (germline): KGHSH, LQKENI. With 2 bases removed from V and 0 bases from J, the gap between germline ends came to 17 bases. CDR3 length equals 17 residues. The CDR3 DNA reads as TGTGCCAGCTCACCAGCCCCGGGGGAGCGGGCCTCCTACGAGCAGTACTTC. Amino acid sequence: CASSPAPGERASYEQYF.

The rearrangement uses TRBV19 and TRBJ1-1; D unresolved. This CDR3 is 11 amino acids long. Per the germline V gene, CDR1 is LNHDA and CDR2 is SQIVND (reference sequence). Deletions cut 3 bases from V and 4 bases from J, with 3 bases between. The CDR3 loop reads CASSIGTEAFF. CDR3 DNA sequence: TGTGCCAGTAGTATCGGCACTGAAGCTTTCTTT.

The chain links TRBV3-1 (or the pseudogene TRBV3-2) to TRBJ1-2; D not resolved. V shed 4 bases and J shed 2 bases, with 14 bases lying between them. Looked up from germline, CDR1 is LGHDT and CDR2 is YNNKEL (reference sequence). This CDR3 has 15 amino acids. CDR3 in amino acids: CASSPLPDKNYGYTF. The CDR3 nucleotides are TGTGCCAGCAGCCCTCTCCCAGACAAGAACTATGGCTACACCTTC.

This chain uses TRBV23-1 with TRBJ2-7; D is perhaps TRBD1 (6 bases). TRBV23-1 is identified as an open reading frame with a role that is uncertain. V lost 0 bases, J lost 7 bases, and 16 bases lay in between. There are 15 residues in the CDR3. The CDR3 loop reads CASSQSPGAPREQYF. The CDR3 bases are TGCGCCAGCAGTCAATCTCCAGGGGCCCCTAGAGAGCAGTACTTC.

CDR3 residues: CASTQIRGNYGYTF. The CDR3 DNA sequence: TGTGCCAGCACCCAAATTAGGGGGAACTATGGCTACACCTTC. This chain links TRBV6-5 with TRBJ1-2, with D possibly matching TRBD1 (6 bases). This CDR3 has 14 amino acids. Trimming pared 7 bases from V and 2 bases from J, leaving 14 bases between. CDR1 MNHEY and CDR2 SVGAGI come from the germline V gene.

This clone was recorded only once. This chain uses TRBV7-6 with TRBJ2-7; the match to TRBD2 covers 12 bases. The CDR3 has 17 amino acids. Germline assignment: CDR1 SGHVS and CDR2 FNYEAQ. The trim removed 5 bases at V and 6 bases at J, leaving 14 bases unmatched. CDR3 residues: CASSPGTSLAGGIEQYF. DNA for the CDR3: TGTGCCAGCAGCCCCGGGACATCCCTAGCGGGAGGGATCGAGCAGTACTTC.

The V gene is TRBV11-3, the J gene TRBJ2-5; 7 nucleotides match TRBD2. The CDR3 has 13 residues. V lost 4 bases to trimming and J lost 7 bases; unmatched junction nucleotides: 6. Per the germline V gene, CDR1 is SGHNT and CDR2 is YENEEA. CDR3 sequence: CASSSTASGTQYF. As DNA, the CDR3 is TGTGCCAGCAGCTCGACAGCTAGCGGGACCCAGTACTTC. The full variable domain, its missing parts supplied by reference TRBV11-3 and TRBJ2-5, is EAGVVQSPRYKIIEKKQPVAFWCNPISGHNTLYWYLQNLGQGPELLIRYENEEAVDDSQLPKDRFSAERLKGVDSTLKIQPAELGDSAVYLCASSSTASGTQYFGPGTRLLVL.

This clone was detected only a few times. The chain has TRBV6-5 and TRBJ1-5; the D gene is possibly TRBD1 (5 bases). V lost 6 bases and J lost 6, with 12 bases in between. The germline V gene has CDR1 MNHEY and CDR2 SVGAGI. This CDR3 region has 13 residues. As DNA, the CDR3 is TGTGCCAGCAGGGACACTCTCGGTCAGCCCCAGCATTTT. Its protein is CASRDTLGQPQHF.

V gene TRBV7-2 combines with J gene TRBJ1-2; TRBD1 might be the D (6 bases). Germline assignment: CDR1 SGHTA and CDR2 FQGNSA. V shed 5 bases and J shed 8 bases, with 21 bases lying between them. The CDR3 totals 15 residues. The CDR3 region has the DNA TGTGCCAGCAGCCCCCCGGGAGGGGGAAGGAACGGCTACACCTTC. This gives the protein CASSPPGGGRNGYTF.

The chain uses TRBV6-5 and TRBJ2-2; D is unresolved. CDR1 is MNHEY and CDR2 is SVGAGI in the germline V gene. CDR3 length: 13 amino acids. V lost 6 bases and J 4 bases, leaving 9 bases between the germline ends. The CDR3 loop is CASRLVSTGELFF. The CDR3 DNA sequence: TGTGCCAGCAGGCTAGTGAGCACCGGGGAGCTGTTTTTT.

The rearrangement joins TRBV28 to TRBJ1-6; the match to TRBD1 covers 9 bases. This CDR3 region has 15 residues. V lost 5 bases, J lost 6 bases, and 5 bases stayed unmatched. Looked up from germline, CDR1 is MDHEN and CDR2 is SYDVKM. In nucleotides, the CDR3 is TGTGCCAGCAGTACCACGACAGGGGGTAATTCACCCCTCCACTTT. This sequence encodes CASSTTTGGNSPLHF.

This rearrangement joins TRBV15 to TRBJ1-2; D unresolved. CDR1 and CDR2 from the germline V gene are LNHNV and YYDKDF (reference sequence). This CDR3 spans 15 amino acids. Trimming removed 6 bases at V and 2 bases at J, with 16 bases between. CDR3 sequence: CATSTRGVFNYGYTF. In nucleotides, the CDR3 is TGTGCCACCAGTACAAGAGGAGTCTTCAACTATGGCTACACCTTC. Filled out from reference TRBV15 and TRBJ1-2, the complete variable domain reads DAMVIQNPRYQVTQFGKPVTLSCSQTLNHNVMYWYQQKSSQAPKLLFHYYDKDFNNEADTPDNFQSRRPNTSFCFLDIRSPGLGDTAMYLCATSTRGVFNYGYTFGSGTRLTVV.

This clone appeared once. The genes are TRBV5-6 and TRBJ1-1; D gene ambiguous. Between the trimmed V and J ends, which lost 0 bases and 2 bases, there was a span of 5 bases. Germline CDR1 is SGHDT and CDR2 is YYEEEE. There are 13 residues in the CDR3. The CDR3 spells CASSLVSNTEAFF. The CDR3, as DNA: TGTGCCAGCAGCTTGGTTTCAAACACTGAAGCTTTCTTT.

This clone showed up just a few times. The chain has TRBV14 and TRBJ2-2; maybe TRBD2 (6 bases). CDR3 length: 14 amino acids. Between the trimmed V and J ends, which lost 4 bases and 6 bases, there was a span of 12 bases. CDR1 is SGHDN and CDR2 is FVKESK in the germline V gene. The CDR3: CASSLAVKAGELFF. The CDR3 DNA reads TGTGCCAGCAGCCTAGCGGTAAAGGCCGGGGAGCTGTTTTTT.